The 27 T cell receptor beta chains in this list originate from one sample, sequenced in a study of shared clonotypes between healthy human individuals. Some clones are missing from TCRdb's copy, which holds only in-frame ones; the method was immunoSEQ multiplex PCR. Here the sample spans roughly 700,000 clones, 74% being singletons. Source material: memory CD4+ T cells sorted from blood. Described subset: CD45RA-negative fraction. These receptors were obtained from a woman in her 30s in good health.

As DNA, the CDR3 is TGTGCCAGCAGTGAGTGGTATGGCTACACCTTC. The encoded protein is CASSEWYGYTF. This sequence joins TRBV2 and TRBJ1-2; D gene unclear. Per germline, CDR1 SNHLY and CDR2 FYNNEI. CDR3 length: 11 amino acids. Trimming removed 3 bases from V and 5 bases from J, with 4 bases in between.

The V and J genes are TRBV5-1 and TRBJ2-5, with D tentatively TRBD2 (6 bases). V lost 4 bases to trimming and J lost 1 base, with 14 bases between them. Germline loops: CDR1 SGHRS, CDR2 YFSETQ. The CDR3 contains 15 residues. CDR3 sequence reads: CASSRGIAAQETQYF. Here the CDR3 DNA reads TGCGCCAGCAGCCGCGGTATAGCGGCCCAAGAGACCCAGTACTTC.

The rearrangement links TRBV6-1 to TRBJ2-7, with 9 nucleotides matching TRBD1. Germline CDR1 MNHNS, CDR2 SASEGT. The CDR3 sequence is 15 residues long. V shed 2 bases and J 0 bases; nucleotides not matched to a gene: 2. Written as DNA, the CDR3 is TGTGCCAGCAGTGAACAGACAGGGGGCTCCTACGAGCAGTACTTC. Its translation is CASSEQTGGSYEQYF.

The chain combines TRBV28 with TRBJ1-5; a possible D gene is TRBD1 (5 bases). CDR3 length equals 16 residues. CDR1 and CDR2 (germline): MDHEN, SYDVKM. The V and J ends lost 8 bases and 0 bases respectively, with 17 bases between them. This CDR3 reads CASGTRQRYSNQPQHF. The CDR3 coding sequence is TGTGCCAGCGGAACTCGACAGAGGTATAGCAATCAGCCCCAGCATTTT.

The chain is built from TRBV6-1 and TRBJ2-7, with TRBD1 matching 8 bases. Germline V gene sequence: CDR1 MNHNS, CDR2 SASEGT. The V and J ends lost 7 bases and 5 bases, in that order; junction bases with no gene match: 13. CDR3 length: 15 residues. The chain's CDR3 is CASIQPQGVGHEQYF. The CDR3 DNA follows: TGTGCCAGCATCCAACCACAGGGGGTGGGACACGAGCAGTACTTC.

This clone appeared a single time. V gene TRBV15 combines with J gene TRBJ1-2, with D tentatively TRBD1 (5 bases). This CDR3 comprises 16 residues. V was shortened by 3 bases and J by 6 bases, with 20 bases between the two germline ends. Germline values: CDR1 LNHNV, CDR2 YYDKDF (reference sequence). The CDR3 DNA sequence: TGTGCCACCAGCAGCGGATACTCGGGGCGGTGGCATGGCTACACCTTC. Protein product: CATSSGYSGRWHGYTF.

This chain joins TRBV28 and TRBJ2-7; D might be TRBD1 (6 bases). V lost 8 bases and J lost 0, with 14 bases in between. This CDR3 has 14 residues. Germline V gene lookup returns CDR1 MDHEN and CDR2 SYDVKM. The CDR3 DNA is TGTGCCAGCGCTCGACAGGTGTACTCCTACGAGCAGTACTTC. This gives the protein CASARQVYSYEQYF.

This clone was seen once. This CDR3 is also generated by other DNA sequences in the sample. The chain links TRBV6-5 to TRBJ2-7, with D possibly TRBD1 on 7 matching bases. The germline CDR1 and CDR2 sequences are MNHEY and SVGAGI. This CDR3 is built from 14 residues. With 4 bases removed from V and 4 bases from J, the gap between germline ends came to 14 bases. CDR3 protein: CASSSRRGTYEQYF. CDR3 in DNA: TGTGCCAGCAGTTCGCGCAGGGGGACTTACGAGCAGTACTTC.

This chain links TRBV27 with TRBJ1-2, with TRBD1 matching over 8 bases. Germline V gene sequence: CDR1 MNHEY, CDR2 SMNVEV (reference sequence). V shed 0 bases, J shed 3 bases, and the junction held 6 bases outside the gene matches. The CDR3 is 16 amino acids. The CDR3 nucleotides are TGTGCCAGCAGTTTATCGGCAGGGGGCGACTACTATGGCTACACCTTC. Protein product: CASSLSAGGDYYGYTF.

V gene TRBV5-1 combines with J gene TRBJ1-5, with TRBD1 matching over 12 bases. Germline V CDR1 and CDR2: SGHRS, YFSETQ. Trimming removed 0 bases from V and 6 bases from J; junction bases left unmatched: 4. This CDR3 contains 16 residues. CDR3 region: CASSLAGTGGGQPQHF. CDR3 sequence (DNA): TGCGCCAGCAGCTTGGCCGGGACAGGGGGCGGTCAGCCCCAGCATTTT.

The rearrangement uses TRBV7-2 and TRBJ2-3; D is ambiguous. This CDR3 contains 13 residues. The germline V and J ends were trimmed by 2 bases and 6 bases, with 9 bases remaining between them. Germline V lookup: CDR1 SGHTA, CDR2 FQGNSA. The CDR3 protein is CASSLRVADTQYF. The CDR3 DNA reads as TGTGCCAGCAGCTTAAGGGTGGCGGATACGCAGTATTTT.

The chain joins TRBV18 to TRBJ2-5; D remains unclear. With 2 bases removed from V and 1 base from J, the gap between germline ends came to 8 bases. The CDR3 is 14 amino acids. From germline, CDR1 is KGHSH and CDR2 LQKENI. The CDR3 nucleotides are TGTGCCAGCTCACCAGAATACAGCCAAGAGACCCAGTACTTC. Translation: CASSPEYSQETQYF.

In its sample, this clone was seen once. V usage is TRBV6-1 and J usage is TRBJ2-2; D is undetermined. Looked up from germline, CDR1 is MNHNS and CDR2 is SASEGT. V dropped 7 bases and J dropped 1 base, with 7 bases sitting between them. The CDR3 is 13 amino acids. As DNA, the CDR3 is TGTGCCAGCACTAGACAGAACACCGGGGAGCTGTTTTTT. Amino acids: CASTRQNTGELFF.

CDR3 loop: CASRQQGASINTEAFF. CDR3 in DNA: TGTGCCAGCAGACAACAGGGGGCGTCAATTAACACTGAAGCTTTCTTT. The rearrangement links TRBV4-2 to TRBJ1-1; 9 nucleotides agree with TRBD1. V was clipped by 6 bases and J by 2 bases; unmatched bases: 10. CDR3 length: 16 residues. Germline V lookup: CDR1 LGHNA, CDR2 YNFKEQ.

Worth noting for this clone: This likely reflects a read error, since a far larger clone is one base away. Other DNA sequences in this sample translate to the same CDR3. DNA of the CDR3: TGTGCCAGCATTAGGGAGACGGGAGGCGATCAGCCCCAGCATTTT. Protein product: CASIRETGGDQPQHF. This chain connects TRBV19 to TRBJ1-5; D gene uncertain. Trimming shortened V by 9 bases and J by 5 bases, and 20 bases separated the two germline ends. Germline loops: CDR1 LNHDA, CDR2 SQIVND (reference sequence). The CDR3 length is 15 residues.

The V gene is TRBV6-6, the J gene TRBJ2-2; D gene ambiguous. The germline V gene encodes CDR1 MNHNY and CDR2 SVGAGI (reference sequence). CDR3 length: 12 amino acids. Trimming removed 2 bases at V and 5 bases at J, with 3 bases between. The CDR3 bases are TGTGCCAGCAGTTACCAGACCGGGGAGCTGTTTTTT. The encoded protein is CASSYQTGELFF.

This clone has a single count. The V and J genes are TRBV19 and TRBJ2-1, with 10 bases lining up with TRBD2. The CDR3 runs 16 residues. Trimming took 3 bases from V and 9 from J; bases not matched to a gene: 11. Looked up from germline, CDR1 is LNHDA and CDR2 is SQIVND (reference sequence). The CDR3 DNA is TGTGCCAGTAGTATGAGGGGTAGCGGGAGGTACGGTGAGCAGTTCTTC. It encodes CASSMRGSGRYGEQFF.

The chain links TRBV7-2 to TRBJ1-5, with D hard to call. The V end was cut by 2 bases, the J end by 6 bases, with 11 bases between. The germline gives CDR1 SGHTA, CDR2 FQGNSA. This CDR3 is built from 14 residues. The CDR3 DNA reads TGTGCCAGCAGCTTAAGAAAGGGAGGTCAGCCCCAGCATTTT. It is translated as CASSLRKGGQPQHF.

V and J are TRBV7-2 and TRBJ2-3, with unresolved D. V was pared by 3 bases and J by 2 bases, with 9 bases between. The CDR3 has 14 residues. From germline, CDR1 is SGHTA and CDR2 FQGNSA. The CDR3 region has the DNA TGTGCCAGCAGCTTGGGTAGACTCACAGATACGCAGTATTTT. Translated: CASSLGRLTDTQYF.

The J gene is TRBJ1-5, the V gene TRBV28, with 9 bases aligning to TRBD1. Per the germline V gene, CDR1 is MDHEN and CDR2 is SYDVKM. The V gene end was trimmed by 6 bases and the J gene end by 2 bases; junction bases not matched to a gene: 17. The CDR3 sequence is 19 residues long. The CDR3, as DNA: TGTGCCAGCAGCTGGGAGAGAGGGACAGGGTTCATTCGCAATCAGCCCCAGCATTTT. Its translation is CASSWERGTGFIRNQPQHF.

On this clone itself: This is likely an artifact of a read error, given a far larger clone one base away. The CDR3 reads CASSSTGGNQPQHF. In DNA, the CDR3 is TGTGCCAGCAGTTCGACAGGGGGCAATCAGCCCCAGCATTTT. The chain recombines TRBV6-1 with TRBJ1-5; TRBD1 matches 8 bases. The germline gives CDR1 MNHNS, CDR2 SASEGT. J lost 2 bases, V lost 5 bases, and 2 bases had no gene match. This CDR3 has 14 amino acids.

This CDR3 is CASRRPGTDLNYGYTF. The CDR3 DNA is TGTGCCAGCAGACGCCCCGGGACAGATCTTAACTATGGCTACACCTTC. This chain joins TRBV7-2 and TRBJ1-2, with 7 nucleotides matching TRBD1. CDR1 is SGHTA and CDR2 is FQGNSA in the germline V gene. CDR3 length equals 16 residues. The trim removed 6 bases at V and 1 base at J, leaving 11 bases unmatched. Full variable domain (outside the CDR3, taken from reference TRBV7-2 and TRBJ1-2): GAGVSQSPSNKVTEKGKDVELRCDPISGHTALYWYRQSLGQGLEFLIYFQGNSAPDKSGLPSDRFSAERTGGSVSTLTIQRTQQEDSAVYLCASRRPGTDLNYGYTFGSGTRLTVV.

This clone occurred once. The V and J genes are TRBV28 and TRBJ2-3, with 10 bases matching TRBD1. J gave up 2 bases and V 6 bases, and 11 bases lay outside the gene matches. Germline CDR1 and CDR2: MDHEN and SYDVKM. This CDR3 is 17 amino acids long. The CDR3 coding sequence is TGTGCCAGCAGCGCGGCCGGGACAGGGGAAAACACAGATACGCAGTATTTT. Encoded protein: CASSAAGTGENTDTQYF.

This clone was picked up a small number of times. The chain combines TRBV7-9 with TRBJ2-7; D not resolved. V dropped 5 bases and J dropped 0 bases, with 2 bases sitting between them. CDR3 length equals 11 residues. The germline V gene encodes CDR1 SEHNR and CDR2 FQNEAQ (reference sequence). The CDR3 nucleotides read TGTGCCAGCAGCCCCTCCTACGAGCAGTACTTC. The encoded protein is CASSPSYEQYF.

This chain joins TRBV28 and TRBJ1-2; possible D gene TRBD1, 5 bases. Per the germline V gene, CDR1 is MDHEN and CDR2 is SYDVKM. V was pared by 6 bases and J by 3 bases, with 11 bases between. The CDR3 covers 13 residues. In DNA, the CDR3 is TGTGCCAGCAGGCCTGGGACGGACTATGGCTACACCTTC. Its protein is CASRPGTDYGYTF.

The V gene is TRBV19, the J gene TRBJ2-3, with 7 positions matching TRBD1. Germline values: CDR1 LNHDA, CDR2 SQIVND (reference sequence). The CDR3 consists of 14 residues. The ends lost 4 bases at V and 1 base at J; junction bases unmatched: 2. CDR3 bases: TGTGCCAGTAGTAACAGGGGTGGCACAGATACGCAGTATTTT. As protein: CASSNRGGTDTQYF.

The CDR3 DNA follows: TGTGCCAGCAGCTTGGGCGGGAGGAGGACCTACGAGCAGTACTTC. Encoded protein: CASSLGGRRTYEQYF. V and J are TRBV7-2 and TRBJ2-7, with 8 bases that match TRBD2. The CDR3 runs 15 residues. V was pared by 3 bases and J by 2 bases, with 6 bases of the junction left unmatched. Germline CDR1 and CDR2: SGHTA and FQGNSA.